Shown below are 27 T cell receptor beta chains from a single sample sequenced in a study of cytomegalovirus exposure and HLA in healthy donors (TCRdb year 2017). Library method: the immunoSEQ multiplex PCR assay. For the multiplex PCR, a mixture combining 60 forward primers for TCR Vbeta segments and 13 reverse primers for TCR Jbeta segments was used. TCRdb stores this immuneACCESS table with in-frame sequences only. Part of the clones is absent; in the studies checked, under half of the shortfall reflects unresolved V genes, and no reason is known for the rest. The sample profile shows about 35,000 clones; roughly 80% of them were found once. 5.5% to 7% of the sample goes to the ten largest clones. Sequencing input: PBMCs. These receptors came from a male donor in good health and CMV-seronegative.

The genes are TRBV7-9 and TRBJ1-1; D not resolved. The CDR3 is 13 residues long. Germline V lookup: CDR1 SEHNR, CDR2 FQNEAQ (reference sequence). V gave up 4 bases and J gave up 4 bases, with 10 bases separating them. CDR3 region: CASSYRGSTEAFF. CDR3 nucleotide sequence: TGTGCCAGCAGCTACAGAGGGTCCACTGAAGCTTTCTTT.

Here the CDR3 DNA reads TGTGCCAGCAGTCGGGACACGCAGGATCAGCCCCAGCATTTT. This gives the protein CASSRDTQDQPQHF. The chain carries TRBV2 and TRBJ1-5; possibly TRBD1 for D (6 bases). Between the trimmed V and J ends, which lost 5 bases and 5 bases, there was a span of 13 bases. The CDR3 contains 14 residues. CDR1 SNHLY and CDR2 FYNNEI come from the germline V gene.

The rearrangement uses TRBV5-6 and TRBJ1-5, with 7 bases lining up with TRBD1. This CDR3 is 17 amino acids long. The V gene's germline CDR1 is SGHDT and CDR2 YYEEEE. The V segment lost 4 bases and the J segment 0 bases; nucleotides outside the gene matches: 10. CDR3: CASSRQGWGYSNQPQHF. CDR3 DNA sequence: TGTGCCAGCAGCAGACAGGGTTGGGGATATAGCAATCAGCCCCAGCATTTT.

A few counts support this clone. This rearrangement joins TRBV28 to TRBJ1-1; D is unclear. CDR3 size: 13 residues. Germline loops: CDR1 MDHEN, CDR2 SYDVKM. Trimming shortened V by 6 bases and J by 3 bases, and 11 bases separated the two germline ends. The DNA of the CDR3 is TGTGCCAGCAGCTTAAGCCGCGACACTGAAGCTTTCTTT. As protein: CASSLSRDTEAFF. The full variable domain, with the rest looked up from reference TRBV28 and TRBJ1-1, is DVKVTQSSRYLVKRTGEKVFLECVQDMDHENMFWYRQDPGLGLRLIYFSYDVKMKEKGDIPEGYSVSREKKERFSLILESASTNQTSMYLCASSLSRDTEAFFGQGTRLTVV.

The chain employs TRBV2 and TRBJ2-1; D gene uncertain. The germline V gene has CDR1 SNHLY and CDR2 FYNNEI. This CDR3 comprises 13 residues. Deletions cut 7 bases from V and 5 bases from J, with 12 bases between. CDR3 nucleotide sequence: TGTGCCAGCAAGGCCAGGATAGACAATGAGCAGTTCTTC. The encoded protein is CASKARIDNEQFF.

The V gene is TRBV5-1, the J gene TRBJ2-5; D may be TRBD1 (6 bases). The DNA end lines up better with TRBJ2-7; the J call may be wrong. The CDR3 has 13 amino acids. Germline CDR1 and CDR2: SGHRS and YFSETQ. The CDR3 bases are TGCGCCAGCAACTTCCTAGGGGGAAACGAGCAGTACTTC. Its translation: CASNFLGGNEQYF.

The chain combines TRBV15 with TRBJ1-6; 7 nucleotides align to TRBD1. The germline CDR1 and CDR2 sequences are LNHNV and YYDKDF (reference sequence). This CDR3 is 14 amino acids long. V lost 5 bases and J lost 7; bases outside the gene matches: 5. This CDR3 reads CATSADRDNSPLHF. Written as DNA, the CDR3 is TGTGCCACCAGCGCTGACAGGGACAATTCACCCCTCCACTTT.

The gene calls are TRBV5-6 and TRBJ2-1; 9 nucleotides line up with TRBD2. The trim removed 0 bases at V and 4 bases at J, leaving 8 bases unmatched. There are 17 residues in the CDR3. The germline CDR1 and CDR2 sequences are SGHDT and YYEEEE. As DNA, the CDR3 is TGTGCCAGCAGCTTGGGTATAGCGGGGGTCGTGTACAATGAGCAGTTCTTC. The encoded protein is CASSLGIAGVVYNEQFF.

In nucleotides, the CDR3 is TGTGCCAGCAGTTTATCACGGGGGTACACTGAAGCTTTCTTT. Translating gives CASSLSRGYTEAFF. The chain recombines TRBV28 with TRBJ1-1, with a possible D match to TRBD1 (5 bases). Trimming stripped 1 base from V and 3 bases from J, with 9 bases between. Germline values: CDR1 MDHEN, CDR2 SYDVKM. The CDR3 is 14 residues long. The whole variable domain, filled in from reference TRBV28 and TRBJ1-1, reads DVKVTQSSRYLVKRTGEKVFLECVQDMDHENMFWYRQDPGLGLRLIYFSYDVKMKEKGDIPEGYSVSREKKERFSLILESASTNQTSMYLCASSLSRGYTEAFFGQGTRLTVV.

Concerning this clone itself: This sample also contains other DNA sequences that code for the same CDR3. The rearrangement uses TRBV6-5 and TRBJ2-1; a weak D match, TRBD1 (6 bases). Germline V lookup: CDR1 MNHEY, CDR2 SVGAGI. Trimming pared 0 bases from V and 3 bases from J, leaving 9 bases between. This CDR3 comprises 15 residues. CDR3 nucleotides: TGTGCCAGCAGTTACTCCCCAGGGGTCTACAATGAGCAGTTCTTC. This sequence encodes CASSYSPGVYNEQFF.

This clone was counted a single time. The chain employs TRBV7-9 and TRBJ2-7, with D hard to call. CDR3 length equals 11 residues. Trimming cost V 3 bases and J 3 bases, with 3 bases left between them. The germline V gene encodes CDR1 SEHNR and CDR2 FQNEAQ (reference sequence). The CDR3 bases are TGTGCCAGCAGCTTCCGCTACGAGCAGTACTTC. Amino acids: CASSFRYEQYF.

The V call is TRBV29-1, the J call TRBJ2-3; D gene ambiguous. The germline V and J ends were trimmed by 0 bases and 6 bases, with 7 bases remaining between them. CDR1 is SQVTM and CDR2 is ANQGSEA in the germline V gene. The CDR3 contains 12 residues. In DNA, the CDR3 is TGCAGCGTTGAAGAGGTTAGCGATACGCAGTATTTT. It encodes CSVEEVSDTQYF.

The CDR3 nucleotides read TGTGCCAGCAGTTCTAGCGGGAAGTACAATGAGCAGTTCTTC. Translating it yields CASSSSGKYNEQFF. J is TRBJ2-1 and V is TRBV6-4, with 9 bases fitting TRBD2. Germline values: CDR1 MRHNA, CDR2 SNTAGT. The CDR3 covers 14 residues. V lost 5 bases to trimming and J lost 4 bases; unmatched junction nucleotides: 3.

This clone was picked up a small number of times. The rearrangement joins TRBV6-6 to TRBJ1-1, with a tentative D call TRBD1 (5 bases). Germline V gives CDR1 MNHNY, CDR2 SVGAGI (reference sequence). V was clipped by 2 bases and J by 1 base, with 11 bases between them. The CDR3 runs 15 residues. CDR3 bases: TGTGCCAGCAGTTACCCAGGGTCCGGGAACACTGAAGCTTTCTTT. Residues: CASSYPGSGNTEAFF.

This chain connects TRBV7-2 to TRBJ1-6, with D possibly TRBD1 on 6 matching bases. In germline, CDR1 is SGHTA, CDR2 FQGNSA. Deletions cut 2 bases from V and 7 bases from J, with 12 bases between. CDR3 length: 15 amino acids. CDR3 DNA sequence: TGTGCCAGCAGCTTAATGCCAGGGGACAATTCACCCCTCCACTTT. It translates to CASSLMPGDNSPLHF.

The rearrangement uses TRBV28 and TRBJ2-7, with no clear D. The CDR3 spans 12 residues. CDR1 and CDR2 from the germline V gene are MDHEN and SYDVKM. V shed 2 bases and J shed 3 bases, with 5 bases lying between them. The chain's CDR3 is CASSLNNYEQYF. The CDR3 DNA follows: TGTGCCAGCAGTTTAAACAACTACGAGCAGTACTTC.

V usage is TRBV7-9 and J usage is TRBJ1-1, with D maybe TRBD1 (6 bases). The germline V gene encodes CDR1 SEHNR and CDR2 FQNEAQ (reference sequence). The CDR3 has 15 residues. Trimming shortened V by 4 bases and J by 1 base, and 13 bases separated the two germline ends. The CDR3 protein is CASSSTGARNTEAFF. The CDR3 DNA reads as TGTGCCAGCAGCTCGACAGGTGCCCGGAACACTGAAGCTTTCTTT. Combining the CDR3 with reference TRBV7-9 and TRBJ1-1 gives the whole variable domain DTGVSQNPRHKITKRGQNVTFRCDPISEHNRLYWYRQTLGQGPEFLTYFQNEAQLEKSRLLSDRFSAERPKGSFSTLEIQRTEQGDSAMYLCASSSTGARNTEAFFGQGTRLTVV.

This clone was seen a few times. The chain combines TRBV7-6 with TRBJ2-3; possible D gene TRBD1, 6 bases. This CDR3 contains 14 residues. Trimming removed 5 bases at V and 3 bases at J, with 12 bases between. CDR1 SGHVS and CDR2 FNYEAQ come from the germline V gene. The CDR3 reads CASSPGHGTDTQYF. CDR3 nucleotides: TGTGCCAGCAGCCCGGGACACGGGACAGATACGCAGTATTTT. The variable domain in full, with the rest retrieved from reference TRBV7-6 and TRBJ2-3, is GAGVSQSPRYKVTKRGQDVALRCDPISGHVSLYWYRQALGQGPEFLTYFNYEAQQDKSGLPNDRFSAERPEGSISTLTIQRTEQRDSAMYRCASSPGHGTDTQYFGPGTRLTVL.

In nucleotides, the CDR3 is TGTGCCAGCAGCTTAGCAGTGGGCTCTGGCTACACCTTC. This codes for CASSLAVGSGYTF. This sequence joins TRBV7-2 and TRBJ1-2; D gene unclear. Trimming removed 0 bases at V and 7 bases at J, with 9 bases between. The CDR3 length is 13 residues. The germline V gene encodes CDR1 SGHTA and CDR2 FQGNSA. The whole variable domain, filled in from reference TRBV7-2 and TRBJ1-2, reads GAGVSQSPSNKVTEKGKDVELRCDPISGHTALYWYRQSLGQGLEFLIYFQGNSAPDKSGLPSDRFSAERTGGSVSTLTIQRTQQEDSAVYLCASSLAVGSGYTFGSGTRLTVV.

The chain uses TRBV13 and TRBJ2-1; 14 nucleotides match TRBD2. Germline-derived CDR1 and CDR2 are PRHDT and FYEKMQ (reference sequence). This CDR3 is built from 19 residues. J was trimmed by 0 bases and V by 1 base; bases with no gene match: 5. The CDR3 DNA reads as TGTGCCAGCAGCTTAGTCGGACTAGCGGGAGGTTTCTCCTACAATGAGCAGTTCTTC. Its protein is CASSLVGLAGGFSYNEQFF.

CDR3 bases: TGCAGCGTTGAAGTACAGGCGCCCTATGGCTACACCTTC. Its translation is CSVEVQAPYGYTF. The chain uses TRBV29-1 and TRBJ1-2, with D maybe TRBD1 (5 bases). In germline, CDR1 is SQVTM, CDR2 ANQGSEA. V was shortened by 1 base and J by 4 bases, with 10 bases between the two germline ends. This CDR3 region has 13 residues.

The chain combines TRBV6-1 with TRBJ2-5; 11 nucleotides agree with TRBD1. Trimming took 0 bases from V and 13 from J; bases not matched to a gene: 10. CDR3 length equals 15 residues. Germline V CDR1 and CDR2: MNHNS, SASEGT. The CDR3 reads CASSEALGDRGFPYF. The DNA for the CDR3 is TGTGCCAGCAGTGAAGCGCTCGGGGACAGGGGGTTCCCGTACTTC.

This chain uses TRBV9 with TRBJ1-2; 9 bases align to TRBD1. CDR3 length: 15 residues. Germline CDR1 reads SGDLS; CDR2 reads YYNGEE. The V segment lost 0 bases and the J segment 5 bases; nucleotides outside the gene matches: 5. The CDR3: CASSVEGQGQYGYTF. The CDR3 DNA follows: TGTGCCAGCAGCGTAGAGGGACAGGGTCAGTATGGCTACACCTTC.

This clone was found a few times. The chain recombines TRBV7-2 with TRBJ2-6, with D maybe TRBD1 (5 bases). From germline, CDR1 is SGHTA and CDR2 FQGNSA. CDR3 length: 16 amino acids. Trimming removed 0 bases at V and 1 base at J, with 7 bases between. CDR3 region: CASSLAAGSGANVLTF. The CDR3 DNA follows: TGTGCCAGCAGCTTAGCTGCAGGGTCTGGGGCCAACGTCCTGACTTTC. Using reference TRBV7-2 and TRBJ2-6 for the parts outside the CDR3, the full variable domain is GAGVSQSPSNKVTEKGKDVELRCDPISGHTALYWYRQSLGQGLEFLIYFQGNSAPDKSGLPSDRFSAERTGGSVSTLTIQRTQQEDSAVYLCASSLAAGSGANVLTFGAGSRLTVL.

This chain joins TRBV4-3 and TRBJ1-3; maybe TRBD1 (5 bases). This CDR3 region has 15 residues. Trimming removed 1 base at V and 9 bases at J, with 16 bases between. From germline, CDR1 is LGHNA and CDR2 YSLEER. The DNA of the CDR3 is TGCGCCAGCAGCCAAGGTCGGGGGTCAGGCGGCACCATATATTTT. Translated, it gives CASSQGRGSGGTIYF.

The rearrangement joins TRBV19 to TRBJ1-2; tentatively, D is TRBD1 (6 bases). The CDR3 contains 15 residues. CDR1 and CDR2 from the germline V gene are LNHDA and SQIVND (reference sequence). Trimming stripped 1 base from V and 6 bases from J, with 15 bases between. CDR3 nucleotides: TGTGCCAGTAGTATAGGTCGGACAGCCTCGAATGGCTACACCTTC. Its translation is CASSIGRTASNGYTF.

This clone has more than one count but fewer than ten. This rearrangement joins TRBV5-6 to TRBJ2-5, with unresolved D. The germline gives CDR1 SGHDT, CDR2 YYEEEE. The CDR3 sequence is 13 residues long. Trimming pared 4 bases from V and 4 bases from J, leaving 11 bases between. CDR3 protein: CASSAGLGETQYF. CDR3 sequence (DNA): TGTGCCAGCAGCGCTGGGCTGGGAGAGACCCAGTACTTC.